One and the same sample provided the 20 T cell receptor beta chains below, sequenced in a study of monozygotic twins with inflammatory bowel disease. TCRdb re-called the 5' RACE reads, yielding one record per CDR3 amino acid sequence without DNA. The sample table includes approximately 340,000 distinct CDR3 sequences. The specimen was blood. These receptors came from a human donor with ulcerative colitis or Crohn's disease, or a healthy co-twin of an affected twin (not recorded which).

CDR3 sequence reads: CATSDPTGGGSYEQYF. J is TRBJ2-7 and V is TRBV24-1; with no DNA, the TCRdb D assignment of TRBD1 cannot be verified. This CDR3 is built from 16 residues. Germline V gene data show CDR1 as KGHDR and CDR2 as SFDVKD.

The chain joins TRBV10-3 to TRBJ1-1; TCRdb reports TRBD1, a call that lacks DNA to check it against. In germline, CDR1 is ENHRY, CDR2 SYGVKD. The CDR3 consists of 16 residues. CDR3 sequence reads: CAISESIRGGNTEAFF.

CDR3 loop: CSARNTGFQETQYF. The chain carries TRBV20-1 and TRBJ2-5. Germline V lookup: CDR1 DFQATT, CDR2 SNEGSKA (reference sequence). This CDR3 spans 14 amino acids.

The chain uses TRBV20-1 and TRBJ1-1; TCRdb calls TRBD1, which cannot be checked without DNA. The CDR3 covers 14 residues. Per the germline V gene, CDR1 is DFQATT and CDR2 is SNEGSKA (reference sequence). CDR3 residues: CSASLGGLNTEAFF.

The chain combines TRBV11-2 with TRBJ2-1. Germline CDR1 is SGHAT and CDR2 is FQNNGV. The CDR3 is made up of 17 amino acids. This CDR3 reads CASSPGRFASSYNEQFF.

The gene calls are TRBV19 and TRBJ2-1; lacking DNA, the TRBD1 call made by TCRdb goes unchecked. CDR3 length: 13 residues. The V gene's germline CDR1 is LNHDA and CDR2 SQIVND (reference sequence). The CDR3 protein is CASSLTGLNEQFF.

The rearrangement uses TRBV5-6 and TRBJ2-7; TCRdb's assignment of TRBD1 cannot be checked, as there is no DNA. There are 15 residues in the CDR3. From germline, CDR1 is SGHDT and CDR2 YYEEEE. The CDR3: CASSLRDRGYYEQYF.

The chain uses TRBV2 and TRBJ1-5. Germline-derived CDR1 and CDR2 are SNHLY and FYNNEI. The CDR3 is 13 amino acids. Here the CDR3 reads CAGRLDSYQPQHF.

This rearrangement joins TRBV5-1 to TRBJ2-5; the TCRdb call, TRBD2, lacks DNA for checking. There are 15 residues in the CDR3. Germline CDR1 and CDR2: SGHRS and YFSETQ. Here the CDR3 reads CASSLGEGTQETQYF. Complete variable domain (other parts from reference TRBV5-1 and TRBJ2-5): KAGVTQTPRYLIKTRGQQVTLSCSPISGHRSVSWYQQTPGQGLQFLFEYFSETQRNKGNFPGRFSGRQFSNSRSEMNVSTLELGDSALYLCASSLGEGTQETQYFGPGTRLLVL.

This chain joins TRBV6-1 and TRBJ1-1; the TRBD1 assignment by TCRdb is unverifiable without DNA. There are 16 residues in the CDR3. Germline assignment: CDR1 MNHNS and CDR2 SASEGT. CDR3: CASSEKAGHLNTEAFF.

CDR3 sequence: CATSRAGYDGNQPQHF. V and J are TRBV15 and TRBJ1-5; the TRBD1 assignment by TCRdb is unverifiable without DNA. The CDR3 loop spans 16 amino acids. CDR1 and CDR2 (germline): LNHNV, YYDKDF (reference sequence).

This chain joins TRBV7-9 and TRBJ1-6. Germline V lookup: CDR1 SEHNR, CDR2 FQNEAQ (reference sequence). This CDR3 comprises 13 residues. CDR3: CASSSISGGPLHF.

The CDR3 loop reads CASSIASAGELFF. The J gene is TRBJ2-2, the V gene TRBV19. The CDR3 covers 13 residues. Per germline, CDR1 LNHDA and CDR2 SQIVND (reference sequence).

The rearrangement joins TRBV18 to TRBJ1-1. The germline V gene has CDR1 KGHSH and CDR2 LQKENI. The CDR3 covers 14 residues. CDR3 sequence reads: CASSPLTGRTEAFF.

The gene calls are TRBV20-1 and TRBJ2-7; the D call from TCRdb, TRBD2, cannot be confirmed without DNA. Looked up from germline, CDR1 is DFQATT and CDR2 is SNEGSKA (reference sequence). The CDR3 contains 13 residues. The CDR3 region is CSGRKGGLYEQYF.

V and J are TRBV12-3 or TRBV12-4 and TRBJ1-1. This CDR3 has 11 amino acids. CDR3 amino acids: CASSFRGGAFF.

The chain couples TRBV20-1 to TRBJ2-7; TCRdb outputs TRBD1, but without DNA this stays unchecked. This CDR3 region has 12 residues. CDR1 DFQATT and CDR2 SNEGSKA come from the germline V gene (reference sequence). CDR3 amino acids: CSASNRGYEQYF.

The chain couples TRBV4-1 to TRBJ2-3. The CDR3 loop spans 11 amino acids. Germline CDR1 MGHRA, CDR2 YSYEKL. The CDR3: CASSQADTQYF.

V gene TRBV5-1 combines with J gene TRBJ2-1; the D call of TRBD2 rests on TCRdb alone, since no DNA is present to check it. CDR1 is SGHRS and CDR2 is YFSETQ in the germline V gene. The CDR3 length is 18 residues. CDR3 region: CASSYLGLAVGSYNEQFF.

The chain couples TRBV6-6 to TRBJ1-5; TCRdb's D gene call, TRBD1, goes unchecked for lack of DNA. Germline V gene sequence: CDR1 MNHNY, CDR2 SVGAGI (reference sequence). CDR3 length: 13 residues. The CDR3 loop reads CASSRDPNQPQHF.